The sequence of this TCR beta chain was determined in a study of response to subunit inactivated influenza vaccine. Germline V CDR1 and CDR2: SQVTM, ANQGSEA. This CDR3 is built from 13 residues. Trimming removed 4 bases at V and 6 bases at J, with 13 bases between. TCRdb ran MiXCR on the RT-PCR reads and lists one entry per CDR3 protein. The sample lists around 600,000 distinct CDR3 sequences, approximately 11% occurring once. This clonotype was picked up a small number of times. This sample was also put to use in a study of T cells expressing NK-cell markers. As that study records: It was by 5'RACE template switching with UMIs that TCR beta cDNA was made. Just one sequenced donor of eight was HCMV-seronegative, while seven were seropositive. For four donors, these clonotypes were likewise the leading ones in the CD3+CD56-NKG2C+ fraction.

This TCR derives from a man aged 45 to 65 who received an inactivated influenza vaccine. The sample in question was PBMCs from blood, obtained on the day of vaccination. The V call is TRBV29-1, the J call TRBJ2-1; D is perhaps TRBD2 (5 bases). CDR3 bases: TGCAGCGTTGGTCTCCTAGCAGCCAATGAGCAGTTCTTC. This sequence encodes CSVGLLAANEQFF.